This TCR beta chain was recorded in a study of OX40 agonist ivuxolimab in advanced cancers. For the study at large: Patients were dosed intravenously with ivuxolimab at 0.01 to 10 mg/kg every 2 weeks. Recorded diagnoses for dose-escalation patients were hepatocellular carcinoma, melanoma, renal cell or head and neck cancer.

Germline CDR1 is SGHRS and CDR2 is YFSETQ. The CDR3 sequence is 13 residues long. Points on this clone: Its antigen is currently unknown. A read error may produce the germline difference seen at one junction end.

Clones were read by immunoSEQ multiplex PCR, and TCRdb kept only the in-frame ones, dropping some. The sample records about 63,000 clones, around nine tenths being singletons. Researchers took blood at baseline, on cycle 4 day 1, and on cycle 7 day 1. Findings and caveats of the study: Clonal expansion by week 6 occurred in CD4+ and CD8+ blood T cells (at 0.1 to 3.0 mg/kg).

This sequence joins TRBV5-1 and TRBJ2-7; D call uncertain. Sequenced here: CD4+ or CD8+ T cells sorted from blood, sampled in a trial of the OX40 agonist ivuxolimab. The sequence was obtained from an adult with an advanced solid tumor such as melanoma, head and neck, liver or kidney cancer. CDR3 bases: TGCGCCAGCAGCTCCGAGGCTAGACCGTCCTTCAGCTTC. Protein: CASSSEARPSFSF.